This entry lists 8 T cell receptor beta chains sequenced from one sample in a study of cytomegalovirus exposure and HLA in healthy donors. Generated by immunoSEQ multiplex PCR, the TCRdb table keeps only in-frame clones and is missing some. The sample lists tens of thousands of clones, over 90% seen once, with roughly 6% in the top ten. The sample taken for sequencing was PBMCs. These receptors were collected from a woman aged 18-35 years in good health and CMV-seronegative.

The chain combines TRBV18 with TRBJ1-5, with 7 bases that match TRBD1. The CDR3 loop spans 15 amino acids. V was pared by 3 bases and J by 6 bases, with 8 bases of the junction left unmatched. Germline CDR1 and CDR2: KGHSH and LQKENI. The CDR3 sequence is CASSPNRDRGQPQHF. In nucleotides, the CDR3 is TGTGCCAGCTCACCTAATCGGGACAGAGGTCAGCCCCAGCATTTT.

V is TRBV13 and J is TRBJ2-3; D uncertain. In germline, CDR1 is PRHDT, CDR2 FYEKMQ (reference sequence). The length of the CDR3 is 12 residues. The V and J ends lost 5 bases and 5 bases respectively, with 8 bases between them. CDR3 amino acids: CASSPQKDTQYF. The CDR3 DNA is TGTGCCAGCAGCCCCCAGAAAGATACGCAGTATTTT. The full variable domain, in which reference TRBV13 and TRBJ2-3 provide the parts outside the CDR3, is AAGVIQSPRHLIKEKRETATLKCYPIPRHDTVYWYQQGPGQDPQFLISFYEKMQSDKGSIPDRFSAQQFSDYHSELNMSSLELGDSALYFCASSPQKDTQYFGPGTRLTVL.

The V and J genes are TRBV7-9 and TRBJ1-1; 8 nucleotides agree with TRBD1. The germline V gene encodes CDR1 SEHNR and CDR2 FQNEAQ (reference sequence). The CDR3 contains 13 residues. Trimming took 3 bases from V and 6 from J; bases not matched to a gene: 3. CDR3 sequence reads: CASSLDRDPEAFF. CDR3 nucleotide sequence: TGTGCCAGCAGCTTGGACAGGGACCCTGAAGCTTTCTTT.

The chain employs TRBV10-3 and TRBJ2-7; 14 bases align to TRBD2. With 6 bases clipped from V and 3 bases from J, the junction kept 19 bases outside the gene matches. Germline V CDR1 and CDR2: ENHRY, SYGVKD. CDR3 length: 20 amino acids. This CDR3 reads CAIRKLSGLAGETGSYEQYV. The CDR3 DNA follows: TGTGCCATCAGGAAATTGTCGGGACTAGCGGGAGAGACTGGAAGCTACGAGCAGTACGTC.

The V gene is TRBV28, the J gene TRBJ2-3; 12 nucleotides align to TRBD2. Per the germline V gene, CDR1 is MDHEN and CDR2 is SYDVKM. The CDR3 loop spans 16 amino acids. The ends lost 6 bases at V and 4 bases at J; junction bases unmatched: 8. The CDR3 DNA sequence: TGTGCCAGCAGACCCAGACTAGCGGGGGACTCAGATACGCAGTATTTT. Translating it yields CASRPRLAGDSDTQYF.

The chain joins TRBV10-3 to TRBJ1-6, with D maybe TRBD1 (5 bases). Germline-derived CDR1 and CDR2 are ENHRY and SYGVKD. Trimming pared 2 bases from V and 0 bases from J, leaving 8 bases between. The CDR3 totals 16 residues. The CDR3 nucleotides read TGTGCCATCAGTGAGGGAAGGGGCTCCTATAATTCACCCCTCCACTTT. It specifies CAISEGRGSYNSPLHF.

This sequence joins TRBV7-9 and TRBJ2-5; 10 bases are shared with TRBD2. This CDR3 is 17 amino acids long. Germline CDR1 and CDR2: SEHNR and FQNEAQ (reference sequence). J was trimmed by 3 bases and V by 4 bases; bases with no gene match: 11. CDR3 sequence (DNA): TGTGCCAGCAGCTGGGCCGGGGCTAGCGGGAGAGAAGAGACCCAGTACTTC. This sequence encodes CASSWAGASGREETQYF. The complete variable domain, with remaining parts taken from reference TRBV7-9 and TRBJ2-5, reads DTGVSQNPRHKITKRGQNVTFRCDPISEHNRLYWYRQTLGQGPEFLTYFQNEAQLEKSRLLSDRFSAERPKGSFSTLEIQRTEQGDSAMYLCASSWAGASGREETQYFGPGTRLLVL.

The chain combines TRBV6-1 with TRBJ2-2; D is perhaps TRBD2 (5 bases). Trimming shortened V by 8 bases and J by 6 bases, and 16 bases separated the two germline ends. Germline values: CDR1 MNHNS, CDR2 SASEGT. This CDR3 spans 14 amino acids. The CDR3: CASRTEHGAGELFF. The CDR3 DNA reads as TGTGCCAGCCGCACGGAACACGGGGCCGGGGAGCTGTTTTTT.